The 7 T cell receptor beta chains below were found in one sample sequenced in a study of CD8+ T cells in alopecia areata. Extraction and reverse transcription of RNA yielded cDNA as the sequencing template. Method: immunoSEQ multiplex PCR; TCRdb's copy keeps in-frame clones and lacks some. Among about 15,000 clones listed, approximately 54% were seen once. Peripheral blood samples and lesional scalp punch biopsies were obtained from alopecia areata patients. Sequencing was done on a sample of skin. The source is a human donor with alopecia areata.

The CDR3 region is CASSRLAGARAYEQYF. Written as DNA, the CDR3 is TGTGCCAGCTCACGACTAGCGGGAGCGCGAGCCTACGAGCAGTACTTC. The chain couples TRBV18 to TRBJ2-5; 12 bases align to TRBD2. The DNA end is a closer match to TRBJ2-7, so the J assignment may be wrong. The CDR3 loop spans 16 amino acids. Germline V lookup: CDR1 KGHSH, CDR2 LQKENI.

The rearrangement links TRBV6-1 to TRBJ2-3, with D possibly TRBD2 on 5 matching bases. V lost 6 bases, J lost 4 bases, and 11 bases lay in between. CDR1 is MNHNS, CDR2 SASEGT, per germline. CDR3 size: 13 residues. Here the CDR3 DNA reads TGTGCCAGCAGGCCGGGAACTCCAGATACGCAGTATTTT. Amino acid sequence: CASRPGTPDTQYF.

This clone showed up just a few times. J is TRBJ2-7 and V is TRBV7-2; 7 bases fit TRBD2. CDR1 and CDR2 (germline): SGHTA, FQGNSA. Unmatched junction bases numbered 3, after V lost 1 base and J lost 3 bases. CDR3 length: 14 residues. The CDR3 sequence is CASSLGGSFYEQYF. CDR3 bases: TGTGCCAGCAGCTTAGGCGGGAGCTTCTACGAGCAGTACTTC. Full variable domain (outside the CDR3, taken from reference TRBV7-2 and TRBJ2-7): GAGVSQSPSNKVTEKGKDVELRCDPISGHTALYWYRQSLGQGLEFLIYFQGNSAPDKSGLPSDRFSAERTGGSVSTLTIQRTQQEDSAVYLCASSLGGSFYEQYFGPGTRLTVT.

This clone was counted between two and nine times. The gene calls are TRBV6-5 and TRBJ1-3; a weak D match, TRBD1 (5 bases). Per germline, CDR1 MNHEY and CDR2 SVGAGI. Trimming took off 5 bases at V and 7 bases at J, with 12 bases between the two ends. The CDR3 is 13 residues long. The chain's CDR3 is CASSDPGWNTIYF. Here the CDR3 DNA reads TGTGCCAGCAGTGACCCAGGGTGGAACACCATATATTTT.

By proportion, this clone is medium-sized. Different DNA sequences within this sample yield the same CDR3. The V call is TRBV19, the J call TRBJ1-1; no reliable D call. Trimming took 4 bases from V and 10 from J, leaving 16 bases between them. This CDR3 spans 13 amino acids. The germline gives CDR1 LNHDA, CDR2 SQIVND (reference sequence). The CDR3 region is CASSTSVGATAFF. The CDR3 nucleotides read TGTGCCAGTAGTACCTCGGTTGGCGCGACAGCTTTCTTT.

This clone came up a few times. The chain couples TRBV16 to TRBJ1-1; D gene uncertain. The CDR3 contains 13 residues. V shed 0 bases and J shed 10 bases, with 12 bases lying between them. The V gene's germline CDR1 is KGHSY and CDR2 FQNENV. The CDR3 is CASSQSTLRGAFF. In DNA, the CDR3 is TGTGCCAGCAGCCAATCAACATTACGGGGAGCTTTCTTT.

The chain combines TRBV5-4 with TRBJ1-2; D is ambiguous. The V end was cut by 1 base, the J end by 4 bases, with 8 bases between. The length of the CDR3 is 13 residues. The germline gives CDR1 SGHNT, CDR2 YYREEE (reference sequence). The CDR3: CASSLSAGYGYTF. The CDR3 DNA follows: TGTGCCAGCAGCTTGTCGGCGGGCTATGGCTACACCTTC.